The 10 T cell receptor beta chains below come from one sample, sequenced in a study of T cell repertoires in cytomegalovirus infection. TCRdb passed the reads through MiXCR, listing each CDR3 protein once. Counted here are around 530,000 distinct CDR3 sequences, around a quarter occurring once; the ten biggest clones make up approximately 13%. The material sequenced was PBMCs. The receptors here all came from a human donor in good health (CMV status not recorded). Some clones in this sample may be carry-over from other donors' samples.

Comments on this clonotype: The junction shows a germline mismatch at one end, possibly a read error. The V and J genes are TRBV5-5 and TRBJ1-4; no clear D gene. The CDR3 has 16 amino acids. Germline values: CDR1 SGHKS, CDR2 YYEKEE (reference sequence). DNA of the CDR3: TGTGCCAGCAGCTTGTGGGGTGCAGTGACTAATGTAAAACTGTTTTTT. Residues: CASSLWGAVTNVKLFF. The whole variable domain, filled in from reference TRBV5-5 and TRBJ1-4, reads DAGVTQSPTHLIKTRGQQVTLRCSPISGHKSVSWYQQVLGQGPQFIFQYYEKEERGRGNFPDRFSARQFPNYSSELNVNALLLGDSALYLCASSLWGAVTNVKLFFGSGTQLSVL.

In its sample, this clonotype was seen once. The chain carries TRBV12-3 or TRBV12-4 and TRBJ2-6, with D possibly TRBD1 on 5 matching bases. The V and J ends lost 3 bases and 0 bases respectively, with 6 bases between them. The CDR3 length is 15 residues. CDR3 residues: CASSFDSSGANVLTF. The CDR3 bases are TGTGCCAGCAGTTTCGACAGCTCTGGGGCCAACGTCCTGACTTTC.

The chain links TRBV18 to TRBJ2-7; TRBD2 might be the D (6 bases). V was clipped by 3 bases and J by 2 bases, with 23 bases between them. This CDR3 has 18 amino acids. From germline, CDR1 is KGHSH and CDR2 LQKENI. The CDR3 reads CASSPGWEAPVPTYEQYF. The CDR3 DNA follows: TGTGCCAGCTCACCCGGGTGGGAGGCGCCAGTTCCCACCTACGAGCAGTACTTC.

The V gene is TRBV6-8, the J gene TRBJ1-3, with unresolved D. The CDR3 runs 12 residues. Looked up from germline, CDR1 is MNHGY and CDR2 is SAAAGT. V lost 8 bases and J lost 2, with 7 bases in between. The CDR3 DNA follows: TGTGCCAGCGGTACCCCTGGAAACACCATATATTTT. Translated, it gives CASGTPGNTIYF.

V gene TRBV4-1 combines with J gene TRBJ2-3; 8 bases map to TRBD1. CDR1 MGHRA and CDR2 YSYEKL come from the germline V gene. V dropped 3 bases and J dropped 0; count of bases not matched to a gene: 8. The CDR3 runs 17 residues. CDR3 nucleotides: TGCGCCAGCAGCCAGGAGAGTCGGACAGGGAGCACAGATACGCAGTATTTT. Translation gives CASSQESRTGSTDTQYF.

The genes are TRBV29-1 and TRBJ2-5, with 9 bases identical to TRBD2. There are 15 residues in the CDR3. Per germline, CDR1 SQVTM and CDR2 ANQGSEA. The V segment lost 4 bases and the J segment 1 base; nucleotides outside the gene matches: 7. The CDR3 DNA sequence: TGCAGCGTTGTTCCTAGCGGGGAGCTCCAAGAGACCCAGTACTTC. The encoded protein is CSVVPSGELQETQYF.

There are a few counts of this clonotype. The chain joins TRBV12-3 or TRBV12-4 to TRBJ1-1; possible D gene TRBD1, 5 bases. CDR3 length: 14 residues. The V and J ends lost 5 bases and 0 bases respectively, with 10 bases between them. The CDR3 DNA sequence: TGTGCCAGCAGTATACAGGCGATGAACACTGAAGCTTTCTTT. Protein product: CASSIQAMNTEAFF.

There are many counts of this clonotype. The V gene is TRBV7-2, the J gene TRBJ2-7, with a possible D match to TRBD1 (6 bases). CDR3 length: 12 amino acids. Germline CDR1 reads SGHTA; CDR2 reads FQGNSA. Trimming shortened V by 7 bases and J by 3 bases, and 10 bases separated the two germline ends. CDR3 amino acids: CASTGQFYEQYF. In DNA form, the CDR3 reads TGTGCCAGCACCGGACAGTTCTACGAGCAGTACTTC.

The gene calls are TRBV12-3 or TRBV12-4 and TRBJ1-3; D gene ambiguous. V lost 3 bases and J lost 7, with 4 bases in between. The length of the CDR3 is 11 residues. This chain's CDR3 is CASSFRNTIYF. DNA of the CDR3: TGTGCCAGCAGTTTCAGGAACACCATATATTTT.

The sample holds a few counts of this clonotype. The chain links TRBV29-1 to TRBJ2-1; 9 nucleotides match TRBD2. The trim removed 7 bases at V and 4 bases at J, leaving 8 bases unmatched. The CDR3 loop spans 14 amino acids. Germline V gene data show CDR1 as SQVTM and CDR2 as ANQGSEA. CDR3 coding DNA: TGCAGCGCCACCCGGCTAGCGGGGTACAATGAGCAGTTCTTC. Its protein product is CSATRLAGYNEQFF.